This T cell receptor (beta chain) was sequenced during a study of human T cells and chemical hapten exposure. About the research overall: Across the whole study, which lasted around 24 weeks, patients were given diphenylcyclopropenone on the scalp once a week.

A single record per CDR3 protein comes from TCRdb applying MiXCR to the RACE reads. The repertoire holds 180,000 or so distinct CDR3 sequences, with roughly 15% as singletons. Indicated time point: patch test 1, 2 weeks after DPC sensitization. Treatment denoted: therapeutic diphenylcyclopropenone sensitization with weekly scalp DPC. Donors, patients with alopecia ranging from 18 to 70 years old and judged suitable for DPC, provided samples. It was unfractionated whole blood from which total RNA was extracted. This clonotype was recorded a few times. Antigen: not known. General observations from the study: All donors were alopecia patients, so their immunity may differ from that of healthy people.

CDR3 length: 13 residues. V was pared by 6 bases and J by 4 bases, with 12 bases between. Germline CDR1 and CDR2: MNHEY and SMNVEV (reference sequence). The source is a woman between 25 and 40 years old with alopecia areata. Some clones in this sample may be carry-over from other donors' samples. The specimen was whole blood, collected in connection with sensitization to the hapten diphenylcyclopropenone (DPC). The chain couples TRBV27 to TRBJ1-2; TRBD1 might be the D (5 bases). CDR3 sequence: CASRFRGAYGYTF. CDR3 sequence (DNA): TGTGCCAGCAGATTCCGGGGCGCCTATGGCTACACCTTC.